This entry is about one T cell receptor beta chain. Its antigen is not known. Use of 60 Vbeta and 13 Jbeta primers characterized the PCR. The method was immunoSEQ multiplex PCR; TCRdb's version includes in-frame clones alone and lacks a portion of them. The sample has around 85,000 clones; about four fifths are singletons. The CDR3 loop spans 14 amino acids. Germline V CDR1 and CDR2: SGHTA, FQGTGA. V dropped 3 bases and J dropped 6; count of bases not matched to a gene: 4. The data derive from a study of cytomegalovirus exposure and HLA in healthy donors. Study background: Some 91 million unique TCRs from HLA-typed donors were held in an early release of data. Study results and caveats: An observed cluster of highly shared sequence variants was recorded as a likely sequencing artifact. The presence/absence work took it that sequencing depth was about the same across donors. Later analysis showed most CMV-associated TCR beta chains appearing HLA-restricted.

The sequence derives from a man aged 30 to 45 in good health and CMV-seronegative. J is TRBJ2-1 and V is TRBV7-3; 8 nucleotides line up with TRBD1. The material sequenced was PBMCs. The CDR3 spells CASSLTGAGNEQFF. The CDR3 bases are TGTGCCAGCAGCTTGACAGGGGCTGGCAATGAGCAGTTCTTC.